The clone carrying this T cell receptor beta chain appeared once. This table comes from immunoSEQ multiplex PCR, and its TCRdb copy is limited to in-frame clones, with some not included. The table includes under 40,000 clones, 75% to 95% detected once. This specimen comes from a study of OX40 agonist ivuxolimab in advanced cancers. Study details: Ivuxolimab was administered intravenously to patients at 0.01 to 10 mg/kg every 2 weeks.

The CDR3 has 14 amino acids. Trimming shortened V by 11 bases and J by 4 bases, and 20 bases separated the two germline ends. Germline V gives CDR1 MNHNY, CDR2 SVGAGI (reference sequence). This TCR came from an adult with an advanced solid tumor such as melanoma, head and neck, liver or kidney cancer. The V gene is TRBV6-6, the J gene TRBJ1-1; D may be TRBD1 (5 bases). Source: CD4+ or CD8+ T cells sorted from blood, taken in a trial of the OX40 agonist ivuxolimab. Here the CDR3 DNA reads TGTGCCGGAACCTATGGGACGGGAGCCACTGAAGCTTTCTTT. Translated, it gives CAGTYGTGATEAFF.